The 19 T cell receptor beta chains below all came from one sample that was sequenced in a study of blood T cell repertoires in COVID-19. The table came from immunoSEQ multiplex PCR; TCRdb's copy has only in-frame clones and leaves some out. Of about 170,000 clones listed, around 86% are singletons. What was sequenced was peripheral blood. These receptors originate from a man between 65 and 85 years old with acute or convalescent COVID-19.

The V and J genes are TRBV5-6 and TRBJ1-2, with D possibly being TRBD1 (6 bases). The CDR3 runs 14 residues. The germline gives CDR1 SGHDT, CDR2 YYEEEE. V lost 4 bases, J lost 4 bases, and 14 bases lay in between. The CDR3 loop reads CASSPWTARYGYTF. The CDR3 nucleotides read TGTGCCAGCAGCCCTTGGACAGCCCGCTATGGCTACACCTTC.

The chain combines TRBV7-2 with TRBJ2-3; D is uncertain. CDR1 is SGHTA, CDR2 FQGNSA, per germline. The CDR3 is 16 amino acids. V lost 1 base, J lost 5 bases, and 16 bases lay in between. The CDR3 region has the DNA TGTGCCAGCAGCTTAGTGAGCTCGGCTAGAGGAGATACGCAGTATTTT. Translated: CASSLVSSARGDTQYF.

This clone was seen once. The chain joins TRBV25-1 to TRBJ2-7, with D tentatively TRBD1 (7 bases). The V end was cut by 6 bases, the J end by 6 bases, with 21 bases between. CDR3 length equals 15 residues. CDR1 is MGHDK, CDR2 SYGVNS, per germline. DNA of the CDR3: TGTGCCAGCAGCTCAGGGGGGTACAGGGGCTCCGAGCAGTACTTC. Residues: CASSSGGYRGSEQYF.

The chain joins TRBV13 to TRBJ1-1; D is ambiguous. This CDR3 is 15 amino acids long. The V and J ends lost 5 bases and 5 bases respectively, with 18 bases between them. Germline V gives CDR1 PRHDT, CDR2 FYEKMQ (reference sequence). CDR3 bases: TGTGCCAGCAGCCCCGGCCGGTACGAGGGAACTGAAGCTTTCTTT. This codes for CASSPGRYEGTEAFF.

V and J are TRBV20-1 and TRBJ2-7; D is unresolved. Germline assignment: CDR1 DFQATT and CDR2 SNEGSKA (reference sequence). V lost 3 bases and J lost 9, with 12 bases in between. The CDR3 length is 11 residues. The CDR3 region is CSASLAWVQYF. The CDR3 DNA reads TGCAGTGCTAGTTTAGCTTGGGTGCAGTACTTC.

This chain joins TRBV7-3 and TRBJ2-7; 9 nucleotides agree with TRBD1. The CDR3 sequence is 14 residues long. Trimming cost V 5 bases and J 4 bases; bases outside gene matches: 6. Germline V lookup: CDR1 SGHTA, CDR2 FQGTGA. This CDR3 reads CASSPGQGGYEQYF. The CDR3 DNA sequence: TGTGCCAGCAGCCCGGGACAGGGAGGTTACGAGCAGTACTTC.

In its sample, this clone was seen once. V is TRBV15 and J is TRBJ2-3; D is possibly TRBD2 (7 bases). V lost 5 bases, J lost 2 bases, and 20 bases lay in between. Per the germline V gene, CDR1 is LNHNV and CDR2 is YYDKDF (reference sequence). The CDR3 loop spans 17 amino acids. For the CDR3, the DNA is TGTGCCACCAGCGCAGAGGGGGGGGCAGGGGTCACAGATACGCAGTATTTT. It is translated as CATSAEGGAGVTDTQYF. Variable domain in full (rest from reference TRBV15 and TRBJ2-3): DAMVIQNPRYQVTQFGKPVTLSCSQTLNHNVMYWYQQKSSQAPKLLFHYYDKDFNNEADTPDNFQSRRPNTSFCFLDIRSPGLGDTAMYLCATSAEGGAGVTDTQYFGPGTRLTVL.

This clone was found once. The J gene is TRBJ1-1, the V gene TRBV28, with a possible D match to TRBD1 (5 bases). Trimming took 3 bases from V and 4 from J, leaving 9 bases between them. In germline, CDR1 is MDHEN, CDR2 SYDVKM. CDR3 length equals 13 residues. This CDR3 reads CASSLGLSTEAFF. In DNA, the CDR3 is TGTGCCAGCAGTTTGGGGCTTTCCACTGAAGCTTTCTTT.

The chain carries TRBV5-4 and TRBJ1-2; 8 nucleotides align to TRBD1. Germline V gives CDR1 SGHNT, CDR2 YYREEE (reference sequence). The V segment lost 3 bases and the J segment 5 bases; nucleotides outside the gene matches: 9. CDR3 length: 15 amino acids. This chain's CDR3 is CASSSPGQERYGYTF. DNA for the CDR3: TGTGCCAGCAGCTCCCCGGGACAGGAACGGTATGGCTACACCTTC.

V is TRBV5-4 and J is TRBJ2-3, with D tentatively TRBD2 (6 bases). The germline V gene encodes CDR1 SGHNT and CDR2 YYREEE (reference sequence). Trimming removed 5 bases at V and 2 bases at J, with 15 bases between. This CDR3 region has 15 residues. CDR3 sequence (DNA): TGTGCCAGCAGATTCGGACGGGAGCCCACAGATACGCAGTATTTT. It specifies CASRFGREPTDTQYF.

The chain uses TRBV18 and TRBJ1-2; D gene uncertain. Germline CDR1 KGHSH, CDR2 LQKENI. CDR3 length: 15 amino acids. Trimming left V 3 bases short and J 6 bases short, with 17 bases between. Here the CDR3 DNA reads TGTGCCAGCTCACCTAGTGCAGGAATGGGAGATGGCTACACCTTC. It encodes CASSPSAGMGDGYTF.

This chain uses TRBV10-3 with TRBJ2-5, with 11 bases identical to TRBD1. Trimming at V came to 6 bases and at J to 5 bases, leaving 2 bases not matched to a gene. Germline values: CDR1 ENHRY, CDR2 SYGVKD. The CDR3 has 13 residues. The CDR3 region has the DNA TGTGCCATCAGGGACAGGGGGCCTGAGACCCAGTACTTC. Its protein is CAIRDRGPETQYF.

The chain joins TRBV28 to TRBJ1-6, with no clear D. There are 16 residues in the CDR3. The germline V and J ends were trimmed by 3 bases and 9 bases, with 18 bases remaining between them. In germline, CDR1 is MDHEN, CDR2 SYDVKM. CDR3 sequence: CASSFFGYGNGSPLHF. The CDR3 nucleotides are TGTGCCAGCAGTTTTTTTGGGTACGGGAATGGTTCACCCCTCCACTTT. The full variable domain, its missing parts supplied by reference TRBV28 and TRBJ1-6, is DVKVTQSSRYLVKRTGEKVFLECVQDMDHENMFWYRQDPGLGLRLIYFSYDVKMKEKGDIPEGYSVSREKKERFSLILESASTNQTSMYLCASSFFGYGNGSPLHFGNGTRLTVT.

This clone was picked up a small number of times. This sequence joins TRBV12-3 or TRBV12-4 and TRBJ1-1; D gene uncertain. The germline V and J ends were trimmed by 3 bases and 8 bases, with 10 bases remaining between them. This CDR3 has 12 amino acids. The CDR3 spells CASSFSLSEAFF. The CDR3, as DNA: TGTGCCAGCAGTTTCTCGCTATCCGAAGCTTTCTTT.

V gene TRBV6-5 combines with J gene TRBJ2-1, with D possibly matching TRBD2 (5 bases). The CDR3 runs to 14 residues. V was cut by 6 bases and J by 9 bases, with 18 bases left in between. Germline CDR1 and CDR2: MNHEY and SVGAGI. CDR3 region: CASRWTGSEGEQFF. As DNA, the CDR3 is TGTGCCAGCAGGTGGACGGGGTCTGAGGGTGAGCAGTTCTTC.

J is TRBJ2-3 and V is TRBV7-8; 10 bases are shared with TRBD2. The CDR3 runs 18 residues. J lost 0 bases, V lost 5 bases, and 11 bases had no gene match. Germline V lookup: CDR1 SGHVS, CDR2 FQNEAQ. As DNA, the CDR3 is TGTGCCAGCAGCACAAAGATTCCTAGCGGGGGAAGCACAGATACGCAGTATTTT. It codes for CASSTKIPSGGSTDTQYF.

This clone has a single count. The chain employs TRBV5-5 and TRBJ2-1, with 13 bases fitting TRBD2. This CDR3 comprises 20 residues. Per germline, CDR1 SGHKS and CDR2 YYEKEE (reference sequence). The V and J ends lost 0 bases and 0 bases, in that order; junction bases with no gene match: 9. The CDR3 region is CASSLETSGGPRSSYNEQFF. In DNA, the CDR3 is TGTGCCAGCAGCTTGGAGACTAGCGGGGGGCCCCGCAGCTCCTACAATGAGCAGTTCTTC.

This sequence joins TRBV12-1 and TRBJ2-5; the table's D call TRBD2 went unverified against the DNA. TRBV12-1 constitutes a pseudogene. The CDR3 is 14 amino acids. The CDR3 DNA reads TGTGCCAGCCCCCCGGCTAGCTTTCATGAGACCCAGTACTTC. It is translated as CASPPASFHETQYF.

The rearrangement joins TRBV24-1 to TRBJ2-3; TRBD2 matches 13 bases. CDR1 KGHDR and CDR2 SFDVKD come from the germline V gene. J gave up 5 bases and V 2 bases, and 6 bases lay outside the gene matches. The CDR3 runs to 17 residues. The DNA of the CDR3 is TGTGCCACCAGTGATTCGCGGACTAGCGGGAGTGGAGATACGCAGTATTTT. It codes for CATSDSRTSGSGDTQYF.